This T cell receptor (beta chain) was identified during a study of cytomegalovirus exposure and HLA in healthy donors. Sequencing was performed with immunoSEQ multiplex PCR; in TCRdb, only in-frame clones are kept and a portion is missing. The sample gives approximately 140,000 clones, about four fifths of which show up once; 1.4% to 1.5% is in the top ten. This clone was detected once. CDR1 MDHEN and CDR2 SYDVKM come from the germline V gene. CDR3 length: 16 amino acids. After removal of 2 bases from V and 4 bases from J, the junction contained 8 bases not matched to a gene. The chain has TRBV28 and TRBJ2-7, with 10 bases matching TRBD1. The specimen sequenced was PBMCs. The TCR sequence derives from a woman in her thirties in good health and CMV-seronegative. This CDR3 reads CASSLRAGTGDYEQYF. DNA of the CDR3: TGTGCCAGCAGTTTAAGGGCCGGGACAGGGGATTACGAGCAGTACTTC. The full variable domain, its missing parts supplied by reference TRBV28 and TRBJ2-7, is DVKVTQSSRYLVKRTGEKVFLECVQDMDHENMFWYRQDPGLGLRLIYFSYDVKMKEKGDIPEGYSVSREKKERFSLILESASTNQTSMYLCASSLRAGTGDYEQYFGPGTRLTVT.